This T cell receptor beta chain emerged from a study of long-term antiretroviral therapy in people with HIV. Study-wide background: When the earliest samples were collected, ART was typically delayed until CD4 counts fell.

Study-wide findings and caveats: Specimen acquisition occurred between the mid-2000s and the late 2010s, potentially under older ART regimens. Narrower CDR3 length ranges marked HIV repertoires relative to controls.

Each donor provided at least one pre-ART PBMC sample and at least two post-ART PBMC samples. To note about this clone: Its cognate antigen is unknown.

The assay, immunoSEQ v3.0, was run at survey level. Using immunoSEQ multiplex PCR, the repertoire was profiled, and TCRdb retains in-frame clones only, with some absent. The table records about 21,000 clones, around 81% of them present only once. V lost 4 bases to trimming and J lost 8 bases; unmatched junction nucleotides: 10. Per germline, CDR1 MNHNS and CDR2 SASEGT. The CDR3 sequence is 15 residues long. This specimen consisted of unsorted PBMCs, obtained roughly 4 years after starting antiretroviral therapy. The chain is built from TRBV6-1 and TRBJ2-4; 8 nucleotides align to TRBD1. The receptor was derived from a man aged 18-30 years with HIV. The CDR3: CASSGGGQGGDIQYF. The CDR3 DNA sequence: TGTGCCAGCAGTGGTGGAGGACAGGGCGGGGACATTCAGTACTTC.